A selection of T cell receptor beta chains follows, all from one sample in a study of OX40 agonist ivuxolimab in advanced cancers. Profiled with immunoSEQ multiplex PCR; TCRdb holds only in-frame clones, not every one. The data show 55,000 to 75,000 clones, about 93% seen once. Sequencing used CD4+ or CD8+ T cells sorted from blood, obtained in a trial of the OX40 agonist ivuxolimab. The origin of the receptors is an adult with an advanced solid tumor such as melanoma, head and neck, liver or kidney cancer. Both conserved end residues are part of each CDR3. A D gene is named only where the DNA matches it firmly. Some rows have no size entry. The others give once, few or many, or a class for an expanded clone.

>.|TRBV6-5|.|TRBJ2-7
TGTGCCAGCAGTTACGGAGTAGGGATTAACGACGAGCAGTACTTC
CASSYGVGINDEQYF
>.|TRBV19|.|TRBJ2-7
TGTGCCAGTGCCTACGGTTCTGCCTACGAGCAGTACTTC
CASAYGSAYEQYF
>.|TRBV18|.|TRBJ1-2
TGTGCCAGCTCACCAATCACCGACTATGGCTACACCTTC
CASSPITDYGYTF
>.|TRBV27|.|TRBJ2-4
TGTGGAAGAGACCAGCGGGCAAGGGTCCCGGACAAAAACATTCAGTACTTC
CGRDQRARVPDKNIQYF
>TRBD1|TRBV5-1|.|TRBJ2-1
TGCGCCAGCAGCCTGACAGGGGGGGTTATCAATGAGCAGTTCTTC
CASSLTGGVINEQFF
>.|TRBV4-1|once|TRBJ2-5
TGCGCCAGCAGCCAAGGAGGGGTATCGACCCAGTACTTC
CASSQGGVSTQYF
>.|TRBV5-6|few|TRBJ2-7
TGTGCCAGCAGCTTGGATGGCAACTCCTACGAGCAGTACTTC
CASSLDGNSYEQYF
>.|TRBV18|.|TRBJ1-2
TGTGCCAGCTCACCACCCTGGACGGGACTCTATGGCTACACCTTC
CASSPPWTGLYGYTF
>TRBD2|TRBV28|.|TRBJ2-7
TGTGCCGCCCCGGGGGGTGTCGGGCGCGAGCAGTACTTC
CAAPGGVGREQYF
>.|TRBV13|.|TRBJ2-1
TGTGCCAGCAGCTTAGACGGCGGGCGTGGGCATGAGCAGTTCTTC
CASSLDGGRGHEQFF
>.|TRBV2|.|TRBJ2-1
TGTGCCAGCAGGAAGTCCTCCTACAATGAGCAGTTCTTC
CASRKSSYNEQFF
>.|TRBV27|.|TRBJ2-7
TGTGCCAGTATGTCTCGGGACACCTCCTACGAGCAGTACTTC
CASMSRDTSYEQYF
>TRBD2|TRBV19|.|TRBJ2-7
TGTGCCAGTAGTCCCTCTAGCGGTAGCTCCTACGAGCAGTACTTC
CASSPSSGSSYEQYF
>TRBD1|TRBV7-8|.|TRBJ1-3
TGTGCCAGCAGCCCTACAGGGGCCTCTGGAAACACCATATATTTT
CASSPTGASGNTIYF
>.|TRBV28|.|TRBJ2-7
TGTGCCAGCACCCCGCCCCTAACGCGGGAAAGGGACGAGCAGTACTTC
CASTPPLTRERDEQYF
>.|TRBV19|.|TRBJ2-1
TGTGCCAGTAGTATCGGTTACAATGAGCAGTTCTTC
CASSIGYNEQFF
>TRBD1|TRBV28|.|TRBJ1-3
TGTGCCAGCACCCCGACAGGGACGAGTGGAAACACCATATATTTT
CASTPTGTSGNTIYF
>.|TRBV29-1|.|TRBJ2-7
TGCAGCGTTGAGCAAGCCTACGAGCAGTACTTC
CSVEQAYEQYF
>.|TRBV7-9|.|TRBJ2-7
TGTGCCAGCAGCTTAGAGAGAGGCGAGCAGTACTTC
CASSLERGEQYF
>.|TRBV21-1|few|TRBJ2-7
TGTGCCAGCAGCAAAGATTCAGGTTCCCCCTACGAGCAGTACTTC
CASSKDSGSPYEQYF
>TRBD1|TRBV29-1|.|TRBJ2-2
TGCAGCGTTCCAGACAGGGTGAACACCGGGGAGCTGTTTTTT
CSVPDRVNTGELFF
>TRBD1|TRBV28|once|TRBJ2-3
TGTGCCAGCAGCCCCAACGGGACAGGGGGCCGAGATACGCAGTATTTT
CASSPNGTGGRDTQYF
>TRBD1|TRBV4-1|.|TRBJ2-7
TGCGCCAGCAGCCAAACAGGGGGTTCTTCCGAGCAGTACTTC
CASSQTGGSSEQYF
>.|TRBV5-6|.|TRBJ2-3
TGTGCCAGCACGTTAAGGGACGCAGATACGCAGTATTTT
CASTLRDADTQYF
>TRBD2|TRBV7-8|.|TRBJ2-7
TGTGCCAGCAGCTCTGGGACTAGCGGCTACGAGCAGTACTTC
CASSSGTSGYEQYF
>.|TRBV6-1|.|TRBJ2-7
TGTGCCAGCAGTGGGAACATAGGGTACGAGCAGTACTTC
CASSGNIGYEQYF
>.|TRBV28|few|TRBJ1-1
TGTGCCAGCAGTTTCCGGGGGAACACTGAAGCTTTCTTT
CASSFRGNTEAFF
>.|TRBV10-1|.|TRBJ2-7
TGCGCCAGCAGTCAGCCCGGGACTGACACCTCCTACGAGCAGTACTTC
CASSQPGTDTSYEQYF
>.|TRBV7-9|.|TRBJ1-1
TGTGCCAGCAGAACCCTCATGAACACTGAAGCTTTCTTT
CASRTLMNTEAFF
>.|TRBV30|.|TRBJ2-3
TGTGCCTGGAGTGTACTACTAGGTACAGATACGCAGTATTTT
CAWSVLLGTDTQYF
>TRBD1|TRBV28|.|TRBJ1-4
TGTGCCAGCAGTTTATCCCTCGGACAGGGGCTCCTTTGGGGTAATGAAAAACTGTTTTTT
CASSLSLGQGLLWGNEKLFF
>TRBD2|TRBV4-3|.|TRBJ2-1
TGCGCCAGCAGCCAAGATCTGTGGCTAGCGGGAGGGGGTGAGCAGTTCTTC
CASSQDLWLAGGGEQFF
>TRBD2|TRBV28|.|TRBJ2-1
TGTGCCAGCAGTCGGGGACTAGCCCCTGAGCAGTTCTTC
CASSRGLAPEQFF
>.|TRBV11-2|.|TRBJ2-5
TGTGCCAGCAGCTCACCGGGACACCAGAAAGAGACCCAGTACTTC
CASSSPGHQKETQYF
>.|TRBV7-9|.|TRBJ2-2
TGTGCCAGCAGCTCTGTTGTGGGAGCGGTGCGCGAGCTGTTTTTT
CASSSVVGAVRELFF
>TRBD1|TRBV7-9|.|TRBJ1-2
TGTGCCAGCAGCTTAGGGGGGACAGGGGACGGCTACACCTTC
CASSLGGTGDGYTF
>.|TRBV27|.|TRBJ2-1
TGTGCCAGCAGTTTAGGTGGGAGCTCCTACAATGAGCAGTTCTTC
CASSLGGSSYNEQFF
>TRBD1|TRBV7-9|once|TRBJ1-3
TGTGCCGGACAGGGAGGAAGCTCTGGAAACACCATATATTTT
CAGQGGSSGNTIYF
>.|TRBV29-1|.|TRBJ1-1
TGCAGCGTGACCCCTTCGAACACTGAAGCTTTCTTT
CSVTPSNTEAFF
>.|TRBV4-3|.|TRBJ1-5
TGCGCCAGCAGCCAAGAACGGCAGGAGAATCAGCCCCAGCATTTT
CASSQERQENQPQHF
>TRBD1|TRBV30|.|TRBJ2-2
TGTGCCTGGAGTCCAGGGACAGGGAACACCGGGGAGCTGTTTTTT
CAWSPGTGNTGELFF
>.|TRBV9|.|TRBJ2-5
TGTGCCAGCAGCGTTGAGGGGAGAGAGACCCAGTACTTC
CASSVEGRETQYF
>TRBD2|TRBV5-1|.|TRBJ2-7
TGCGCCAGCAGCACGACTAGCGAATCCTACGAGCAGTACTTC
CASSTTSESYEQYF
>TRBD2|TRBV5-6|.|TRBJ2-2
TGTGCCAGCAGCCGTGGACTAGCGGGACAGGGCGGGGAGCTGTTTTTT
CASSRGLAGQGGELFF
>.|TRBV6-5|.|TRBJ1-4
TGTGCCAGCAGTTACTCGTCTGCCAATGAAAAACTGTTTTTT
CASSYSSANEKLFF
>TRBD1|TRBV28|.|TRBJ2-3
TGTGCCAGCAAAACTAGGGACAGGGGGCTCGGGAGCACAGATACGCAGTATTTT
CASKTRDRGLGSTDTQYF
>TRBD2|TRBV11-2|.|TRBJ2-1
TGTGCCAGCAGCCTGGGGGGACTATTAGTTAACGATGAGCAGTTCTTC
CASSLGGLLVNDEQFF
>TRBD2|TRBV5-8|.|TRBJ2-1
TGTGCCAGCAGCTTGGAACTAGCGGAGAGGGTGTTCTTC
CASSLELAERVFF
>.|TRBV7-9|.|TRBJ2-2
TGTGCCAGCAGCCCTGTGGGAGTCACCGGGGAGCTGTTTTTT
CASSPVGVTGELFF
>.|TRBV19|.|TRBJ2-7
TGTGCCAGTAGTCCTTTTGGGTACTACGAGCAGTACTTC
CASSPFGYYEQYF
>TRBD2|TRBV27|.|TRBJ2-1
TGTGCCAGCAGTAAGGGACTAGCCAACAGGGAGCAGTTCTTC
CASSKGLANREQFF
>.|TRBV28|.|TRBJ2-1
TGTGCCAGCAGTTCCAGTGGGAATGAGCAGTTCTTC
CASSSSGNEQFF
>.|TRBV6-1|.|TRBJ1-1
TGTGCCAGCAGTGAGTCCGTACAAAGGAACACTGAAGCTTTCTTT
CASSESVQRNTEAFF
>.|TRBV7-6|.|TRBJ1-1
TGTGCCAGCAGCTTAGGTCAGGGAAACACTGAAGCTTTCTTT
CASSLGQGNTEAFF